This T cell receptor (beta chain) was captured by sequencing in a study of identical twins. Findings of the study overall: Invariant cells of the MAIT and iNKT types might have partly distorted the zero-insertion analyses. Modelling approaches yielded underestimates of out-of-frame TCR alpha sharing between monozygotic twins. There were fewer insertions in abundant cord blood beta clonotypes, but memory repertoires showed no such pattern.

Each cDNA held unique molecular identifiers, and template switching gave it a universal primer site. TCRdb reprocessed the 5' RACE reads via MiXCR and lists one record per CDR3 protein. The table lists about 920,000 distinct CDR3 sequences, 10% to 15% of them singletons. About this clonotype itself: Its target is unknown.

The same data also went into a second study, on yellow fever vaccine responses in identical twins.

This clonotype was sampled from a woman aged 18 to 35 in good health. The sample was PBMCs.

The CDR3 reads CSARQTSGENTGELFF. As DNA, the CDR3 is TGCAGTGCTAGACAGACTAGCGGAGAAAACACCGGGGAGCTGTTTTTT. The rearrangement joins TRBV20-1 to TRBJ2-2, with 9 bases fitting TRBD2. CDR1 and CDR2 from the germline V gene are DFQATT and SNEGSKA (reference sequence). The CDR3 has 16 amino acids. Germline trimming cut 2 bases from V and 2 bases from J; bases unmatched to any gene: 6.